This T cell receptor beta chain stems from a study of T cell repertoires in cytomegalovirus infection. General study results and limits: The response measured ex vivo was dominated by TCR beta clonotypes (HLA-C-restricted and CMV-specific).

TCRdb re-derived calls from the reads in MiXCR, one entry per CDR3 protein. Of around 100,000 distinct CDR3 sequences listed, roughly 39% are singletons. This clonotype has only a few counts. Its matching antigen is unknown. CDR3 length: 15 residues. After removal of 3 bases from V and 7 bases from J, the junction contained 4 bases not matched to a gene. Germline-derived CDR1 and CDR2 are LNHDA and SQIVND (reference sequence). This sequence was found in a human donor in good health (CMV status not recorded). Some clones in this sample may be carry-over from other donors' samples. The sample in question was CD8+ T cells from cultured PBMCs, obtained from culture after CMV antigen stimulation. This sequence joins TRBV19 and TRBJ2-1; 12 nucleotides agree with TRBD2. CDR3 DNA sequence: TGTGCCAGTAGTATGACTAGCGGGGGTAATAATGAGCAGTTCTTC. This encodes CASSMTSGGNNEQFF.